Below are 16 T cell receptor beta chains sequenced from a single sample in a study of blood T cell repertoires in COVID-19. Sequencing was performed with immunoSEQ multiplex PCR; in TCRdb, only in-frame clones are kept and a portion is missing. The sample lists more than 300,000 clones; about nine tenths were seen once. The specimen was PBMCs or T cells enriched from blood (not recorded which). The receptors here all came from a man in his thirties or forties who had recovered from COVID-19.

The CDR3 DNA follows: TGTGCCAGCAGCTCCGGGACACCCGGGGCCAACGTCCTGACTTTC. It specifies CASSSGTPGANVLTF. The chain links TRBV6-5 to TRBJ2-6, with D tentatively TRBD1 (6 bases). The CDR3 has 15 residues. Germline V gene sequence: CDR1 MNHEY, CDR2 SVGAGI. Trimming pared 6 bases from V and 4 bases from J, leaving 13 bases between.

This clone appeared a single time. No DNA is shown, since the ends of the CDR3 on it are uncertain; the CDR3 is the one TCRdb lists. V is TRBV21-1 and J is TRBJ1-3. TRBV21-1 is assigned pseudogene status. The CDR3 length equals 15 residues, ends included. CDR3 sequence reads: CASKLAVAAGNTIYF.

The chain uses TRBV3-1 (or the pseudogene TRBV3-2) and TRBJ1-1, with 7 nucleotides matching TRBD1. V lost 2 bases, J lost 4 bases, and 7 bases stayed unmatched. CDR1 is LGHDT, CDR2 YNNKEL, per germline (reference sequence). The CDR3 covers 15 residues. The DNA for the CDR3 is TGTGCCAGCAGCCAACCGGACAGGTGGGTCACTGAAGCTTTCTTT. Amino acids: CASSQPDRWVTEAFF.

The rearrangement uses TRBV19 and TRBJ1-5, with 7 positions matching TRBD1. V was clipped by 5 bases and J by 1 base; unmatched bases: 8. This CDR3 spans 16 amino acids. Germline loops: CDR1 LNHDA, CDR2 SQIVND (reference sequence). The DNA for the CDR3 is TGTGCCAGTAGTTCTGAAGGGGGCTGGAGCAATCAGCCCCAGCATTTT. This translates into CASSSEGGWSNQPQHF.

The CDR3 nucleotides read TGTGCCAGCAGTTCCCCAGGATCCGGGACTCAAGAGACCCAGTACTTC. This sequence encodes CASSSPGSGTQETQYF. The chain couples TRBV28 to TRBJ2-5; possibly TRBD2 for D (6 bases). Trimming shortened V by 4 bases and J by 2 bases, and 17 bases separated the two germline ends. The CDR3 covers 16 residues. The germline V gene has CDR1 MDHEN and CDR2 SYDVKM.

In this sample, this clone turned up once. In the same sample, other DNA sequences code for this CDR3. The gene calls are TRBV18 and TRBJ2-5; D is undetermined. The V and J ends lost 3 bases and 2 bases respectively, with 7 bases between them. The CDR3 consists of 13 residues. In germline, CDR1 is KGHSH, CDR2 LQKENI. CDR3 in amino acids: CASSPGLQETQYF. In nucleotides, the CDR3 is TGTGCCAGCTCACCTGGCTTACAAGAGACCCAGTACTTC.

The CDR3 DNA sequence: TGCGCCAGCAGCCAAGAGACAGGCATGAACACTGAAGCTTTCTTT. It codes for CASSQETGMNTEAFF. The chain links TRBV4-1 to TRBJ1-1; D might be TRBD1 (6 bases). Trimming took 0 bases from V and 0 from J, leaving 8 bases between them. CDR3 length: 15 residues. CDR1 is MGHRA and CDR2 is YSYEKL in the germline V gene.

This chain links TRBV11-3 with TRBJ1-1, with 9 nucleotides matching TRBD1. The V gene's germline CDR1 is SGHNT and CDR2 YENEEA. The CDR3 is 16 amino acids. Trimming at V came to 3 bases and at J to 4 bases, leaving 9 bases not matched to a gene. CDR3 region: CASSLGTGNFATEAFF. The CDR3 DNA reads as TGTGCCAGCAGCTTGGGGACAGGGAATTTTGCCACTGAAGCTTTCTTT.

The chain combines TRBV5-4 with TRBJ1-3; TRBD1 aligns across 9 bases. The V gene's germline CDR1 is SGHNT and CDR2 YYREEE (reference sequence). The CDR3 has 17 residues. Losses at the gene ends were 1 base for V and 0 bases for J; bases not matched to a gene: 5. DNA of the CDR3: TGTGCCAGCAGCTTGTGGGGGGGACAGGGCTCTGGAAACACCATATATTTT. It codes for CASSLWGGQGSGNTIYF.

Here the CDR3 reads CAWSPQRGSHVNTEAFF. For the CDR3, the DNA is TGTGCCTGGAGTCCGCAACGGGGGTCTCATGTGAACACTGAAGCTTTCTTT. The J gene is TRBJ1-1, the V gene TRBV30; TRBD1 might be the D (5 bases). The CDR3 extends over 17 amino acids. CDR1 and CDR2 (germline): GTSNPN, SVGIG (reference sequence). V lost 2 bases to trimming and J lost 0 bases, with 19 bases between them.

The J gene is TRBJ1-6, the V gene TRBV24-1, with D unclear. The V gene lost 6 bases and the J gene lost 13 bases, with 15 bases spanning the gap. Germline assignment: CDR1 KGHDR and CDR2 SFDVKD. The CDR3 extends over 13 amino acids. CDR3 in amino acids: CATSPRGNAPLHF. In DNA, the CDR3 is TGTGCCACCAGTCCGCGGGGAAATGCGCCCCTCCACTTT.

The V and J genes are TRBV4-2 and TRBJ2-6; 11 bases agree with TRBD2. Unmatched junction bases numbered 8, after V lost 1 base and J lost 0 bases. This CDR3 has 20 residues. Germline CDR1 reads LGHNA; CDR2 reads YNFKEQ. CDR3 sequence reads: CASSQGSLAGGSSGANVLTF. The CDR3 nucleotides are TGTGCCAGCAGCCAAGGCTCCCTAGCGGGGGGAAGCTCTGGGGCCAACGTCCTGACTTTC.

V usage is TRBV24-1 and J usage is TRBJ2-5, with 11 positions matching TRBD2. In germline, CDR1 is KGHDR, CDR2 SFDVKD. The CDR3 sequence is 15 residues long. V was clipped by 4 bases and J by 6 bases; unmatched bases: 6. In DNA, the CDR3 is TGTGCCACCAGTGACCCAACTAGCGGGAGAAAGACCCAGTACTTC. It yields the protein CATSDPTSGRKTQYF.

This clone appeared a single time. CDR3 DNA: TGTGCCAGCAGCCCGACACAGGGGAATGAGCAGTTCTTC. Translated, it gives CASSPTQGNEQFF. The chain links TRBV3-1 (or the pseudogene TRBV3-2) to TRBJ2-1; 7 nucleotides align to TRBD1. The CDR3 runs 13 residues. The junction had 4 bases not matched to a gene; V was cut back by 4 bases and J by 7 bases. Germline lookup yields CDR1 LGHDT and CDR2 YNNKEL (reference sequence).

The CDR3 here is CASSFPGTGVGEQYF. CDR3 nucleotide sequence: TGTGCCAGCAGCTTTCCGGGAACGGGCGTGGGAGAGCAGTACTTC. The rearrangement links TRBV11-3 to TRBJ2-7; a weak D match, TRBD2 (5 bases). This CDR3 is 15 amino acids long. V was clipped by 3 bases and J by 7 bases, with 19 bases between them. Looked up from germline, CDR1 is SGHNT and CDR2 is YENEEA.

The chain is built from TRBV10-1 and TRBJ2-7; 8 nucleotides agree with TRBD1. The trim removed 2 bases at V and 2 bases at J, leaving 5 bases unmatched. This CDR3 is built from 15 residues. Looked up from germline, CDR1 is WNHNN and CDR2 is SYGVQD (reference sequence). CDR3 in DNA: TGCGCCAGCAGTGAGCCGGGCAGGGGGCCCTACGAGCAGTACTTC. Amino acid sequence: CASSEPGRGPYEQYF.